The 13 T cell receptor beta chains below come from one sample, sequenced in a study of CD8 T cells in Susac syndrome. Reverse transcription of roughly 0.5 to 1 ug RNA was performed with random hexamers. MiXCR, applied by TCRdb to the immunoSEQ multiplex PCR reads, yields one record per CDR3 protein. The table lists about 280,000 distinct CDR3 sequences, roughly 84% of them singletons. Sequencing input: CD8+ T cells from PBMCs. All receptors come from a human donor with multiple sclerosis.

The chain recombines TRBV9 with TRBJ2-5; no reliable D call. The V gene's germline CDR1 is SGDLS and CDR2 YYNGEE. CDR3 length equals 16 residues. V dropped 5 bases and J dropped 2 bases, with 19 bases sitting between them. CDR3 coding DNA: TGTGCCAGCAGTAGGGCTGATCGGCGTAGGCAAGAGACCCAGTACTTC. Its protein product is CASSRADRRRQETQYF.

V usage is TRBV27 and J usage is TRBJ2-3, with unresolved D. Germline CDR1 MNHEY, CDR2 SMNVEV (reference sequence). This CDR3 has 13 residues. Deletions cut 5 bases from V and 2 bases from J, with 8 bases between. The CDR3 spells CASSVDLTDTQYF. The CDR3 nucleotides are TGTGCCAGCAGTGTGGACCTCACAGATACGCAGTATTTT.

This clonotype was seen only once. The DNA is left out, because the CDR3 cannot be placed on it with certainty; the CDR3 is given as TCRdb lists it. The chain joins TRBV20-1 to TRBJ1-3. CDR1 DFQATT and CDR2 SNEGSKA come from the germline V gene (reference sequence). The CDR3 spans 14 amino acids, including both terminal residues. CDR3 region: CSASFVGAGNTTYF.

V usage is TRBV5-5 and J usage is TRBJ1-4; the match to TRBD1 covers 7 bases. The CDR3 loop spans 16 amino acids. Losses at the gene ends were 4 bases for V and 4 bases for J; bases not matched to a gene: 10. Germline V gene lookup returns CDR1 SGHKS and CDR2 YYEKEE (reference sequence). CDR3 DNA sequence: TGTGCCAGCAGCGGGGACGGGACAGCCTTTAATGAAAAACTGTTTTTT. This codes for CASSGDGTAFNEKLFF.

The chain couples TRBV14 to TRBJ2-5; the D is unclear. Trimming pared 0 bases from V and 4 bases from J, leaving 9 bases between. CDR1 is SGHDN and CDR2 is FVKESK in the germline V gene. This CDR3 has 14 residues. The CDR3 region has the DNA TGTGCCAGCAGCCAAGATATTAGAAGAGAGACCCAGTACTTC. It encodes CASSQDIRRETQYF.

The chain combines TRBV5-1 with TRBJ2-1; 7 bases align to TRBD1. The CDR3 is 16 amino acids. CDR1 is SGHRS, CDR2 YFSETQ, per germline. V lost 4 bases and J lost 6; bases outside the gene matches: 13. The CDR3 coding sequence is TGCGCCAGCAGCCCAGAACAGGGGCCAAGTCTCAATGAGCAGTTCTTC. This sequence encodes CASSPEQGPSLNEQFF.

The gene calls are TRBV2 and TRBJ1-2; possible D gene TRBD1, 5 bases. This CDR3 has 14 amino acids. Per the germline V gene, CDR1 is SNHLY and CDR2 is FYNNEI. The V and J ends lost 2 bases and 3 bases respectively, with 10 bases between them. The CDR3 sequence: CASSEYQGHYGYTF. CDR3 nucleotide sequence: TGTGCCAGCAGTGAATACCAGGGACACTATGGCTACACCTTC. The full variable domain, completed using reference TRBV2 and TRBJ1-2, is EPEVTQTPSHQVTQMGQEVILRCVPISNHLYFYWYRQILGQKVEFLVSFYNNEISEKSEIFDDQFSVERPDGSNFTLKIRSTKLEDSAMYFCASSEYQGHYGYTFGSGTRLTVV.

The rearrangement uses TRBV21-1 and TRBJ2-1; the table calls TRBD1, which could not be checked here. TRBV21-1 is a pseudogene. The CDR3 runs to 14 residues. The CDR3, as DNA: TGCGCCAGGGCCCCGACGTCCCGCGGCAATGAGCAGTTCTTC. Its translation is CARAPTSRGNEQFF.

In nucleotides, the CDR3 is TGTGCCAGCAGCTTGCAGGGGCCCGGGGAGCTGTTTTTT. This encodes CASSLQGPGELFF. V and J are TRBV5-6 and TRBJ2-2, with a tentative D call TRBD1 (6 bases). CDR1 is SGHDT and CDR2 is YYEEEE in the germline V gene. V was cut by 1 base and J by 6 bases, with 7 bases left in between. CDR3 length: 13 residues.

This sequence joins TRBV6-1 and TRBJ2-2; 8 bases match TRBD1. The CDR3 has 18 amino acids. Germline CDR1 reads MNHNS; CDR2 reads SASEGT. V shed 6 bases and J 2 bases; nucleotides not matched to a gene: 14. CDR3 nucleotide sequence: TGTGCCAGCAGCCTAGCCCAGTCGGACAGGGAAAACACCGGGGAGCTGTTTTTT. It translates to CASSLAQSDRENTGELFF.

V is TRBV28 and J is TRBJ2-7, with D hard to call. CDR3 length: 14 amino acids. The V end lost 3 bases, the J end lost 3 bases, and 12 bases lay between the germline ends. Per the germline V gene, CDR1 is MDHEN and CDR2 is SYDVKM. The CDR3 sequence: CASSFRRHLYEQYF. CDR3 nucleotides: TGTGCCAGCAGTTTTCGCAGGCACCTCTACGAGCAGTACTTC.

The table lists this clonotype with a few counts. This chain uses TRBV27 with TRBJ2-7; 7 bases line up with TRBD2. With V trimmed by 5 bases and J by 4 bases, 8 bases remained unmatched. The CDR3 extends over 14 amino acids. CDR1 MNHEY and CDR2 SMNVEV come from the germline V gene (reference sequence). CDR3 DNA: TGTGCCAGCAGTACCGGGAGGTTTGGTTACGAGCAGTACTTC. It specifies CASSTGRFGYEQYF.

The V call is TRBV19, the J call TRBJ2-1; no clear D gene. Germline lookup yields CDR1 LNHDA and CDR2 SQIVND (reference sequence). Trimming pared 4 bases from V and 8 bases from J, leaving 18 bases between. This CDR3 spans 15 amino acids. The CDR3 here is CASSTHPGTDDEQFF. In nucleotides, the CDR3 is TGTGCCAGTAGTACTCACCCCGGCACTGACGATGAGCAGTTCTTC.